This is a list of T cell receptor beta chains from one sample in a study of T cell changes during pregnancy in multiple sclerosis. Sequencing was performed with immunoSEQ multiplex PCR; in TCRdb, only in-frame clones are kept and a portion is missing. The repertoire holds 79,000 or so clones, with about nine tenths as singletons. Sequences were derived from peripheral blood, sampled before pregnancy. These receptors came from a female donor with multiple sclerosis, enrolled in a pregnancy study. The CDR3 runs from the conserved cysteine through the conserved F or W. Fields, in order: D gene, J gene, V gene, clone size, CDR3 DNA, CDR3 protein. D genes are given only for firm matches. The listing skips clone size in some rows; elsewhere it reads once, few, many or a size class.

d_call: .
j_call: TRBJ1-1
v_call: TRBV2
clone_size: once
cdr3_nt: TGTGCCAGCGCCAGGCAGGGGCGGAACACTGAAGCTTTCTTT
cdr3_aa: CASARQGRNTEAFF

d_call: .
j_call: TRBJ1-1
v_call: TRBV7-3
clone_size: .
cdr3_nt: TGTGCCAGCAGCTTGGAGCCTATGAACACTGAAGCTTTCTTT
cdr3_aa: CASSLEPMNTEAFF

d_call: .
j_call: TRBJ2-7
v_call: TRBV19
clone_size: .
cdr3_nt: TGTGCCAGTAGTATACGGGGCAGGGGTTACGAGCAGTACTTC
cdr3_aa: CASSIRGRGYEQYF

d_call: TRBD1
j_call: TRBJ2-6
v_call: TRBV19
clone_size: .
cdr3_nt: TGTGCCAGTAGTCGGGACAGAACCCTCTCTGGGGCCAACGTCCTGACTTTC
cdr3_aa: CASSRDRTLSGANVLTF

d_call: TRBD2
j_call: TRBJ2-1
v_call: TRBV7-2
clone_size: .
cdr3_nt: TGTGCCAGCAGCTTATCGGCCATTACCAGCGGGGGGACGCAGTTCTTC
cdr3_aa: CASSLSAITSGGTQFF

d_call: TRBD1
j_call: TRBJ1-2
v_call: TRBV2
clone_size: .
cdr3_nt: TGTGCCAGCTTGGGGACAGGGGGTTCTAATGGCTACACCTTC
cdr3_aa: CASLGTGGSNGYTF

d_call: .
j_call: TRBJ2-1
v_call: TRBV30
clone_size: .
cdr3_nt: TGTGCCTGGAGTGTACAGGGACTACTTTGGGGTGAGCAGTTCTTC
cdr3_aa: CAWSVQGLLWGEQFF

d_call: TRBD2
j_call: TRBJ2-5
v_call: TRBV5-4
clone_size: .
cdr3_nt: TGTGCCAGCAGCTTGCGTACTAGCGGGGGGGCGGAGACCCAGTACTTC
cdr3_aa: CASSLRTSGGAETQYF

d_call: .
j_call: TRBJ1-1
v_call: TRBV6-5
clone_size: .
cdr3_nt: TGTGCCAGCAGTACTTCTGGGGGGATAGCTTTCTTT
cdr3_aa: CASSTSGGIAFF

d_call: .
j_call: TRBJ1-1
v_call: TRBV2
clone_size: .
cdr3_nt: TGTGCCAGCGGTCCGGGGATCGCTGAAGCTTTCTTT
cdr3_aa: CASGPGIAEAFF

d_call: .
j_call: TRBJ2-1
v_call: TRBV6-6
clone_size: .
cdr3_nt: TGTGCCAGCAGTAAGGAGGACTACCGATACAATGAGCAGTTCTTC
cdr3_aa: CASSKEDYRYNEQFF

d_call: TRBD2
j_call: TRBJ2-1
v_call: TRBV4-2
clone_size: .
cdr3_nt: TGTGCCAGCAGCCACGCCCGACTAGCGGGGAATGAGCAGTTCTTC
cdr3_aa: CASSHARLAGNEQFF

d_call: .
j_call: TRBJ2-3
v_call: TRBV9
clone_size: .
cdr3_nt: TGTGCCAGCAGCGTATCGAGTTCTCTTGGTACGCAGTATTTT
cdr3_aa: CASSVSSSLGTQYF

d_call: .
j_call: TRBJ1-5
v_call: TRBV6-4
clone_size: .
cdr3_nt: TGTGCCAGCAGTGACCGGAGAGTTAGCAATCAGCCCCAGCATTTT
cdr3_aa: CASSDRRVSNQPQHF

d_call: .
j_call: TRBJ2-5
v_call: TRBV9
clone_size: .
cdr3_nt: TGTGCCAGCAGCTCCAGACCCGGGAGAGAAGAGACCCAGTACTTC
cdr3_aa: CASSSRPGREETQYF

d_call: .
j_call: TRBJ1-1
v_call: TRBV5-6
clone_size: .
cdr3_nt: TGTGCCAGCAGCTTGTCGGGGGGCACCTATGAAGCTTTCTTT
cdr3_aa: CASSLSGGTYEAFF

d_call: TRBD2
j_call: TRBJ2-1
v_call: TRBV30
clone_size: .
cdr3_nt: TGTGCCTGGAGTCCCGGACTAGCGGGGCTAAATGAGCAGTTCTTC
cdr3_aa: CAWSPGLAGLNEQFF

d_call: TRBD2
j_call: TRBJ2-4
v_call: TRBV2
clone_size: .
cdr3_nt: TGTGCCAGCAGCCGTGGGGCTAGCGGGTTGGGAAACATTCAGTACTTC
cdr3_aa: CASSRGASGLGNIQYF

d_call: .
j_call: TRBJ1-2
v_call: TRBV7-8
clone_size: .
cdr3_nt: TGTGCCAGCAGCCCAGGGGCCGGTGGCTACACCTTC
cdr3_aa: CASSPGAGGYTF

d_call: .
j_call: TRBJ1-1
v_call: TRBV27
clone_size: .
cdr3_nt: TGTGCCAGCAGTTTAAGCCTCCTCACTGAAGCTTTCTTT
cdr3_aa: CASSLSLLTEAFF

d_call: .
j_call: TRBJ2-7
v_call: TRBV27
clone_size: once
cdr3_nt: TGTGCCAGCAGTCGACAGAACCCCTCCTACGAGCAGTACTTC
cdr3_aa: CASSRQNPSYEQYF

d_call: TRBD1
j_call: TRBJ2-2
v_call: TRBV7-6
clone_size: .
cdr3_nt: TGTGCCAGCAGCCGAATAGTTACAGGGGACACCGGGGAGCTGTTTTTT
cdr3_aa: CASSRIVTGDTGELFF

d_call: .
j_call: TRBJ2-2
v_call: TRBV4-2
clone_size: .
cdr3_nt: TGTGCCAGCAGCCAAGAAGACGGGGGCACCGGGGAGCTGTTTTTT
cdr3_aa: CASSQEDGGTGELFF

d_call: TRBD1
j_call: TRBJ1-5
v_call: TRBV9
clone_size: .
cdr3_nt: TGTGCCAGCAGCGTAGCCGGGACAGGCAATCAGCCCCAGCATTTT
cdr3_aa: CASSVAGTGNQPQHF

d_call: .
j_call: TRBJ2-5
v_call: TRBV30
clone_size: .
cdr3_nt: TGTGCCTCCTCGGTTTCGGGGGAGACCCAGTACTTC
cdr3_aa: CASSVSGETQYF

d_call: .
j_call: TRBJ2-1
v_call: TRBV2
clone_size: .
cdr3_nt: TGTGCCAGCAGCCTTCTCACTACTACTAGTGAGCAGTTCTTC
cdr3_aa: CASSLLTTTSEQFF

d_call: .
j_call: TRBJ2-7
v_call: TRBV10-3
clone_size: .
cdr3_nt: TGTGCCATCAGTTATCAAAGTGGGGTCCGACTAAACTACGAGCAGTACTTC
cdr3_aa: CAISYQSGVRLNYEQYF

d_call: .
j_call: TRBJ1-1
v_call: TRBV30
clone_size: few
cdr3_nt: TGTGCCTGGAGTGTGGACTCCGCTTTCTTT
cdr3_aa: CAWSVDSAFF

d_call: .
j_call: TRBJ1-3
v_call: TRBV2
clone_size: once
cdr3_nt: TGTGCCAGCAGTGACCCAGGGGCGATCTCTGGAAACACCATATATTTT
cdr3_aa: CASSDPGAISGNTIYF

d_call: .
j_call: TRBJ2-3
v_call: TRBV5-4
clone_size: .
cdr3_nt: TGTGCCAGCAGCTTTTTCCCGGGGAACACAGATACGCAGTATTTT
cdr3_aa: CASSFFPGNTDTQYF

d_call: TRBD1
j_call: TRBJ1-5
v_call: TRBV19
clone_size: .
cdr3_nt: TGTGCCAGTAGATCGAACAGGGGAGGCAATCAGCCCCAGCATTTT
cdr3_aa: CASRSNRGGNQPQHF

d_call: .
j_call: TRBJ1-1
v_call: TRBV19
clone_size: few
cdr3_nt: TGTGCCAGTAGTCCCCGACAGAACACTGAAGCTTTCTTT
cdr3_aa: CASSPRQNTEAFF

d_call: .
j_call: TRBJ1-3
v_call: TRBV5-1
clone_size: .
cdr3_nt: TGCGCCAGCAGCTTGGAGTACTACTCTGGAAACACCATATATTTT
cdr3_aa: CASSLEYYSGNTIYF

d_call: TRBD1
j_call: TRBJ2-1
v_call: TRBV29-1
clone_size: once
cdr3_nt: TGCAGCGTTGTACTGGGGACAGGAGTCGGGCAGTTCTTC
cdr3_aa: CSVVLGTGVGQFF

d_call: TRBD1
j_call: TRBJ1-2
v_call: TRBV10-2
clone_size: once
cdr3_nt: TGCGCCAGCAGTGAGCCACTACAGGGGTATGGCTACACCTTC
cdr3_aa: CASSEPLQGYGYTF

d_call: TRBD1
j_call: TRBJ2-3
v_call: TRBV5-1
clone_size: .
cdr3_nt: TGCGCCAGCAGCTTGGATACAGGGGAAGATACGCAGTATTTT
cdr3_aa: CASSLDTGEDTQYF

d_call: TRBD1
j_call: TRBJ2-7
v_call: TRBV19
clone_size: .
cdr3_nt: TGTGCCAGTAGCCCAGACAGGGGGTCCTACGAGCAGTACTTC
cdr3_aa: CASSPDRGSYEQYF

d_call: .
j_call: TRBJ1-2
v_call: TRBV29-1
clone_size: few
cdr3_nt: TGCAGCGTTAGTGGGGAGGGACATGTCGCCTATGGCTACACCTTC
cdr3_aa: CSVSGEGHVAYGYTF

d_call: .
j_call: TRBJ2-4
v_call: TRBV5-6
clone_size: .
cdr3_nt: TGTGCCAGCAGCTTGAGGCTTCTTGGAGACATTCAGTACTTC
cdr3_aa: CASSLRLLGDIQYF

d_call: TRBD1
j_call: TRBJ1-1
v_call: TRBV19
clone_size: .
cdr3_nt: TGTGCCAGTAGTCAGGACAGGAGGGGATCCGCTGAAGCTTTCTTT
cdr3_aa: CASSQDRRGSAEAFF

d_call: .
j_call: TRBJ1-2
v_call: TRBV27
clone_size: .
cdr3_nt: TGTGCCTCCGGGGAGGGAGCTAACTATGGCTACACCTTC
cdr3_aa: CASGEGANYGYTF